Here is one T cell receptor beta chain with its context. This record belongs to a study of blood T cell repertoires in COVID-19. Background on the study: Acute and convalescent COVID-19 samples came from the United States, Italy and Spain.

Participant-reported clinical history was the basis for cohort assignment. CDR3 length equals 15 residues. CDR1 SGHNT and CDR2 YYREEE come from the germline V gene (reference sequence). With 0 bases removed from V and 7 bases from J, the gap between germline ends came to 16 bases. The assay was immunoSEQ multiplex PCR, and TCRdb's table has in-frame clones only and misses some. The sample lists 250,000 or so clones, 65% to 85% occurring once. The chain employs TRBV5-4 and TRBJ1-2; a weak D match, TRBD1 (5 bases). The TCR was taken from a man over 45 who had recovered from COVID-19. Sequenced: PBMCs or T cells enriched from blood (not recorded which). The CDR3 here is CASSLDRGYGGGYTF. CDR3 DNA sequence: TGTGCCAGCAGCTTGGATCGGGGGTATGGAGGTGGCTACACCTTC.